The sequence of this TCR beta chain was determined in a study of monozygotic twins with cystic fibrosis. Profiling relied on immunoSEQ multiplex PCR, and the TCRdb table lists in-frame clones only, not all of them. The table includes 34,000 or so clones, around 90% detected once. Overall study findings and caveats: Monozygotic CF twins shared more identical nucleotide clonotypes than unrelated patients. No link emerged between shared CDR3 counts and age, concordance or severity. V usage most resembled the co-twin in 13 of 16 pairs.

A note on this clone: What it binds is unknown.

This receptor was identified in a girl under 10 years old with cystic fibrosis. The sequenced material came from blood.

The CDR3 sequence: CAWSLEGRGKWEQYF. In DNA form, the CDR3 reads TGTGCCTGGAGTTTAGAAGGGAGGGGTAAATGGGAGCAGTACTTC. V and J are TRBV30 and TRBJ2-5; TRBD2 aligns across 7 bases. V lost 2 bases and J lost 11; bases outside the gene matches: 17. The CDR3 consists of 15 residues. CDR1 GTSNPN and CDR2 SVGIG come from the germline V gene (reference sequence). Full variable domain (outside the CDR3, taken from reference TRBV30 and TRBJ2-5): SQTIHQWPATLVQPVGSPLSLECTVEGTSNPNLYWYRQAAGRGLQLLFYSVGIGQISSEVPQNLSASRPQDRQFILSSKKLLLSDSGFYLCAWSLEGRGKWEQYFGPGTRLLVL.